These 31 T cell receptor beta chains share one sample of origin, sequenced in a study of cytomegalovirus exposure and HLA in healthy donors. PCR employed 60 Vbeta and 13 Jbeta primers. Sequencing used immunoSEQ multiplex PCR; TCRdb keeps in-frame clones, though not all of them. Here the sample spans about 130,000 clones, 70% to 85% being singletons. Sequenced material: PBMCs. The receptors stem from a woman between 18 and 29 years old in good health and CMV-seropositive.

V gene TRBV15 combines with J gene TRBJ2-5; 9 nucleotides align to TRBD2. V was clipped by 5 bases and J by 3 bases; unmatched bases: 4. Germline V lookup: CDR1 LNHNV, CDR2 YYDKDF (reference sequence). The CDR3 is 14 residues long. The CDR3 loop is CATSSERGEETQYF. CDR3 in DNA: TGTGCCACCAGCTCCGAGCGGGGGGAAGAGACCCAGTACTTC.

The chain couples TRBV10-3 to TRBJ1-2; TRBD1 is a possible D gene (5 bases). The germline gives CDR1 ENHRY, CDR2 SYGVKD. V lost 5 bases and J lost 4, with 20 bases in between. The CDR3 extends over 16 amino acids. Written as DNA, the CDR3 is TGTGCCATCAGTCAACGCCGGGGGTCGAATGCCTATGGCTACACCTTC. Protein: CAISQRRGSNAYGYTF.

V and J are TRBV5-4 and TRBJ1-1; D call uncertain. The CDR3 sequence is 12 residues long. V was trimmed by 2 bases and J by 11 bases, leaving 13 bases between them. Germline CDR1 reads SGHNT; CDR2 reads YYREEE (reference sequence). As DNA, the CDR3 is TGTGCCAGCAGCTTTGACATTGGGGAGGCTTTCTTT. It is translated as CASSFDIGEAFF. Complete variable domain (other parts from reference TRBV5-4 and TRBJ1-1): ETGVTQSPTHLIKTRGQQVTLRCSSQSGHNTVSWYQQALGQGPQFIFQYYREEENGRGNFPPRFSGLQFPNYSSELNVNALELDDSALYLCASSFDIGEAFFGQGTRLTVV.

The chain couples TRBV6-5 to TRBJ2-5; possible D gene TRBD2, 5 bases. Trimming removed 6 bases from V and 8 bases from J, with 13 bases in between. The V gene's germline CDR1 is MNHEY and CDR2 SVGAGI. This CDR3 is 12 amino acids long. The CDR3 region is CASRSGEFTQYF. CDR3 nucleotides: TGTGCCAGCAGGTCCGGGGAATTTACCCAGTACTTC.

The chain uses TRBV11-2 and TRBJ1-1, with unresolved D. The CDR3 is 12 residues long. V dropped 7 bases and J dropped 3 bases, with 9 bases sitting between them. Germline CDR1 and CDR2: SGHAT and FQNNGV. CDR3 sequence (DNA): TGTGCCAGCACCACAGATCACACTGAAGCTTTCTTT. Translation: CASTTDHTEAFF.

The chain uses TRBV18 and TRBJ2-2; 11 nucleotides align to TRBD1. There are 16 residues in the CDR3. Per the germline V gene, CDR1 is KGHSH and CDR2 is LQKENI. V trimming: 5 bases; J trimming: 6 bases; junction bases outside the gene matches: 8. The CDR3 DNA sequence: TGTGCCAGCTCATACGCCGGGACAGGGGGTGCCGGGGAGCTGTTTTTT. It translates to CASSYAGTGGAGELFF.

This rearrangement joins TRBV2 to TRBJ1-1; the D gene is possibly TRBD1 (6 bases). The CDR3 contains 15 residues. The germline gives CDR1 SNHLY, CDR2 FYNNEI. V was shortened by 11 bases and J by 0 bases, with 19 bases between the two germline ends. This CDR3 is CAGAGALIMNTEAFF. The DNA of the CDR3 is TGTGCCGGCGCAGGGGCCCTTATTATGAACACTGAAGCTTTCTTT.

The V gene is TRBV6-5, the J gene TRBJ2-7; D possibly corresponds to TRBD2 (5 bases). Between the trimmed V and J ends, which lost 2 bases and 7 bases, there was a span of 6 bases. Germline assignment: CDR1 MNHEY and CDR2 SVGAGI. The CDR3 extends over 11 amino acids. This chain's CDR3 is CASSYRGEQYF. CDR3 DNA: TGTGCCAGCAGTTACCGGGGTGAGCAGTACTTC.

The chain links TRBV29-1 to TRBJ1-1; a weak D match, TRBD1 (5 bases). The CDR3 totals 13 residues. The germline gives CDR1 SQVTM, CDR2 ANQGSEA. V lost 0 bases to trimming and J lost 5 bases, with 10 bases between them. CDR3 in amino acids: CSVEEGQGTEAFF. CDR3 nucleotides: TGCAGCGTTGAAGAGGGGCAAGGGACTGAAGCTTTCTTT.

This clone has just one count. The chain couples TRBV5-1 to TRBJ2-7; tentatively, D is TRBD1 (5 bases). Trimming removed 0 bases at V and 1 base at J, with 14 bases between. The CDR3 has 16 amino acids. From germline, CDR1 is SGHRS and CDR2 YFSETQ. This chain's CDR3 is CASSLGTGTLSYEQYF. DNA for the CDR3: TGCGCCAGCAGCTTGGGAACAGGTACTCTTTCCTACGAGCAGTACTTC.

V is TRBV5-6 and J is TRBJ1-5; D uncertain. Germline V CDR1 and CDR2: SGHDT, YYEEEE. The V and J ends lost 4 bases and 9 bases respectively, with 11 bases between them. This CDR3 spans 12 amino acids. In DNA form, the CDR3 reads TGTGCCAGCAGCCTCTACAGCGGGCCCCAGCATTTT. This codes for CASSLYSGPQHF.

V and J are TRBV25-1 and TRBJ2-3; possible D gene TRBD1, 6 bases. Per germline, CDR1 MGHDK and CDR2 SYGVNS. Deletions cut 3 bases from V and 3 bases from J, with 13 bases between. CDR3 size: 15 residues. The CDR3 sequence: CASSEGPRGTDTQYF. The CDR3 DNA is TGTGCCAGCAGTGAGGGGCCTAGGGGGACAGATACGCAGTATTTT.

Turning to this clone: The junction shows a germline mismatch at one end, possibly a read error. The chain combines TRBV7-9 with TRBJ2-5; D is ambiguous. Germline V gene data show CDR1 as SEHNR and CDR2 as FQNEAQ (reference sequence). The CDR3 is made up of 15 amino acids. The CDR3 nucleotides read TGTTCCAGCAGCTTAGCTACACCCGGGCAAGAGACCCAGTACTTC. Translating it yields CSSSLATPGQETQYF.

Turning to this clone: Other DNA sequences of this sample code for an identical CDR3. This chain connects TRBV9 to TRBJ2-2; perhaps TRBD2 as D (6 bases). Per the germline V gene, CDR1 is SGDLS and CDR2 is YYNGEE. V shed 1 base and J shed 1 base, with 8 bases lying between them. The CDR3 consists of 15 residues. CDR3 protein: CASSVRRGNTGELFF. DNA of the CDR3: TGTGCCAGCAGCGTAAGGAGGGGGAACACCGGGGAGCTGTTTTTT.

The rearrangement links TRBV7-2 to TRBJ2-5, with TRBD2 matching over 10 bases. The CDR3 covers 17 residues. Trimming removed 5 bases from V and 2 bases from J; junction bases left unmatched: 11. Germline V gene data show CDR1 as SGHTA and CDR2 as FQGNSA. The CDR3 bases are TGTGCCAGCAGCCCTAGCCCTGTACTAGCGGGGCAAGAGACCCAGTACTTC. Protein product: CASSPSPVLAGQETQYF. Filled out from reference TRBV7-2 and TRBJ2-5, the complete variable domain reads GAGVSQSPSNKVTEKGKDVELRCDPISGHTALYWYRQSLGQGLEFLIYFQGNSAPDKSGLPSDRFSAERTGGSVSTLTIQRTQQEDSAVYLCASSPSPVLAGQETQYFGPGTRLLVL.

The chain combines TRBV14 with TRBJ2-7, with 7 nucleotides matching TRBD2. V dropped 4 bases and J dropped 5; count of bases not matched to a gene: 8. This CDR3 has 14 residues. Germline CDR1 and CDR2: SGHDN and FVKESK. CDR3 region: CASSLLGGGDEQYF. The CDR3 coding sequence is TGTGCCAGCAGCCTCCTTGGCGGGGGTGACGAGCAGTACTTC.

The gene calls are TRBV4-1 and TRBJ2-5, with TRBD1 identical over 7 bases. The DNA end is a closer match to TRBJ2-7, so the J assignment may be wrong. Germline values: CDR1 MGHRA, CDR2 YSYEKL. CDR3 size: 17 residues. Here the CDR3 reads CASSLAALTGPGYEQYF. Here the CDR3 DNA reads TGCGCCAGCAGCCTCGCAGCGTTGACAGGGCCGGGGTACGAGCAGTACTTC.

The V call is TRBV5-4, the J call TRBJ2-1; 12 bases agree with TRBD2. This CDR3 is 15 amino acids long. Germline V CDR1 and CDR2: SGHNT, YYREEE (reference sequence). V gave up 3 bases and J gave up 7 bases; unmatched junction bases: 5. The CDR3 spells CASSSLAGGLNEQFF. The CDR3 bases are TGTGCCAGCAGCTCCCTAGCGGGGGGGCTAAATGAGCAGTTCTTC.

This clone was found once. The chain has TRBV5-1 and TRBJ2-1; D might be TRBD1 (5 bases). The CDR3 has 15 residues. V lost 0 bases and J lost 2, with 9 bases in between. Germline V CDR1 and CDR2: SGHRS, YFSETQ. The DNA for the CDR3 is TGCGCCAGCAGCTTGGAACAGGATACCTACAATGAGCAGTTCTTC. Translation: CASSLEQDTYNEQFF.

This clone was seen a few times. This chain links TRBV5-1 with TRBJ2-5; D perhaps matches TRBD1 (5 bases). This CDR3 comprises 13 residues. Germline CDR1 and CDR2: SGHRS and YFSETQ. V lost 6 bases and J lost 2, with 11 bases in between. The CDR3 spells CASKPGLQETQYF. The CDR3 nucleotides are TGCGCCAGCAAGCCAGGGCTACAAGAGACCCAGTACTTC. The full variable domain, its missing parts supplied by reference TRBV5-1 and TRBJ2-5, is KAGVTQTPRYLIKTRGQQVTLSCSPISGHRSVSWYQQTPGQGLQFLFEYFSETQRNKGNFPGRFSGRQFSNSRSEMNVSTLELGDSALYLCASKPGLQETQYFGPGTRLLVL.

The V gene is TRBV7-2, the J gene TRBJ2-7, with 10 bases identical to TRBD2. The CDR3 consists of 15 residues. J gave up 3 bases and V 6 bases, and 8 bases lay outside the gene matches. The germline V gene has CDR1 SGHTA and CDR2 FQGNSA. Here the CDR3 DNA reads TGTGCCAGCAGGACTGGACTAGCGGCCTTCTACGAGCAGTACTTC. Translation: CASRTGLAAFYEQYF. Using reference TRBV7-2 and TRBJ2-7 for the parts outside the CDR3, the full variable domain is GAGVSQSPSNKVTEKGKDVELRCDPISGHTALYWYRQSLGQGLEFLIYFQGNSAPDKSGLPSDRFSAERTGGSVSTLTIQRTQQEDSAVYLCASRTGLAAFYEQYFGPGTRLTVT.

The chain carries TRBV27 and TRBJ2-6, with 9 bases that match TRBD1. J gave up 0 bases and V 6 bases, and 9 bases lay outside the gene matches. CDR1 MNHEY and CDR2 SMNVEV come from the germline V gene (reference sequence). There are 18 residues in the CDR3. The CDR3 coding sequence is TGTGCCAGCAGAGGACCGGGACAGGGCCTCTCTGGGGCCAACGTCCTGACTTTC. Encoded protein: CASRGPGQGLSGANVLTF.

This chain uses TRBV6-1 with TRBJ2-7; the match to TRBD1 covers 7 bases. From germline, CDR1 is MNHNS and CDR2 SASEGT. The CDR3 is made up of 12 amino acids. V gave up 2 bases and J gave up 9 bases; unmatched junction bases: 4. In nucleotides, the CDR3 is TGTGCCAGCAGTGAACAGGACAGGAGGCAGTACTTC. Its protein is CASSEQDRRQYF.

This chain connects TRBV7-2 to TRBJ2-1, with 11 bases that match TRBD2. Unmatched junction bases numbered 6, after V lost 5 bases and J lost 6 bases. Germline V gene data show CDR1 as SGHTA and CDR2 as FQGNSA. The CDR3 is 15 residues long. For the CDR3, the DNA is TGTGCCAGCAGCCCGACTAGCGGGGTCGGCAATGAGCAGTTCTTC. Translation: CASSPTSGVGNEQFF.

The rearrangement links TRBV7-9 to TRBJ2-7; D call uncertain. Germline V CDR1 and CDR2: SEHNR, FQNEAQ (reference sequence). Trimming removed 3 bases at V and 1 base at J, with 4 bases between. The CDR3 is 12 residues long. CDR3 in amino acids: CASSFRSYEQYF. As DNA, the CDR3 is TGTGCCAGCAGCTTTCGTTCCTACGAGCAGTACTTC.

CDR3 region: CASSPDAAGEETQYF. CDR3 nucleotide sequence: TGTGCCAGCAGCCCTGATGCAGCGGGGGAAGAGACCCAGTACTTC. This chain joins TRBV7-9 and TRBJ2-5, with 8 bases matching TRBD2. Germline values: CDR1 SEHNR, CDR2 FQNEAQ (reference sequence). V was clipped by 5 bases and J by 3 bases; unmatched bases: 8. The CDR3 is made up of 15 amino acids.

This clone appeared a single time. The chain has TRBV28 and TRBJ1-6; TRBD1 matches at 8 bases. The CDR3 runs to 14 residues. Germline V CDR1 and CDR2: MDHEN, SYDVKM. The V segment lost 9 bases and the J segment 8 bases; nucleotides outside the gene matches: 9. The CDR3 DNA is TGTGCCAGGTGGGCAGGGGGCGGAGATTCACCCCTCCACTTT. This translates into CARWAGGGDSPLHF.

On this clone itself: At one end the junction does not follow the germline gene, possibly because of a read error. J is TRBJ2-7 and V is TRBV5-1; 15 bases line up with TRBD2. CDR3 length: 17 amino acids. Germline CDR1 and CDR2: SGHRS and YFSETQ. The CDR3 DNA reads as TGCACCAGCAGTTCGGATGGACTAGCGGGGGGGGGCTACGAGCAGTACTTC. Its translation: CTSSSDGLAGGGYEQYF.

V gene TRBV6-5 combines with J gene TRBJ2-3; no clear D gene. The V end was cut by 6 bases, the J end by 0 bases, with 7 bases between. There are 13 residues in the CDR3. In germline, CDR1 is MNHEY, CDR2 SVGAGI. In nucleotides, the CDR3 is TGTGCCAGCAGACCGACTAGCACAGATACGCAGTATTTT. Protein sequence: CASRPTSTDTQYF.

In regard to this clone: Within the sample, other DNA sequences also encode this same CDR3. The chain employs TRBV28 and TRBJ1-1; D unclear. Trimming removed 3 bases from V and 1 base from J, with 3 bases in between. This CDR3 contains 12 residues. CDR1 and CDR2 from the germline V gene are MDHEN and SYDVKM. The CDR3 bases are TGTGCCAGCAGTTTTAGGAACACTGAAGCTTTCTTT. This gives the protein CASSFRNTEAFF.

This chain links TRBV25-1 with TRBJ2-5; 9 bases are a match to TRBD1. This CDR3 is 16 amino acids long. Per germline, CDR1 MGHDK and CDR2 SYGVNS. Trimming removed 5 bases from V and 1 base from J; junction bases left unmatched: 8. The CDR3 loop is CASSTPGTGSQETQYF. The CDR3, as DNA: TGTGCCAGCAGTACGCCCGGGACAGGGTCCCAAGAGACCCAGTACTTC.